The 14 T cell receptor beta chains given below trace back to one sample, sequenced in a study of T cell clonality in common variable immunodeficiency. Study-wide results and caveats: Fewer deletions and N-nucleotide insertions were reportedly seen in common variable immunodeficiency TCR beta sequences.

These receptors' targets are unknown. The method was immunoSEQ multiplex PCR; TCRdb's version includes in-frame clones alone and lacks a portion of them. The table lists 32,000 or so clones, with no singletons. Sequencing used peripheral blood mononuclear cells. The receptor source for this set is a human donor with common variable immunodeficiency.

This clone was detected ten times or more. From the germline J gene comes the end of the CDR3, since the read stops 3 residues before it. The chain joins TRBV30 to TRBJ2-5, with 9 bases lining up with TRBD2. After removal of 6 bases from V and 2 bases from J, the junction contained 7 bases not matched to a gene. The CDR3 consists of 14 residues. The germline gives CDR1 GTSNPN, CDR2 SVGIG (reference sequence). CDR3 DNA, as far as it was read: TGTGCCTGCATTAGCGGGGGCCCTCAAGAGACC. This sequence encodes CACISGGPQET. The whole CDR3 region reads CACISGGPQETQYF.

This clone was detected ten times or more. The sequenced fragment ends 3 residues before the CDR3 boundary, so the rest is inferred from the germline J gene. The same CDR3 arises from other DNA sequences in this sample as well. The chain links TRBV2 to TRBJ1-3; TRBD1 aligns across 9 bases. V dropped 6 bases and J dropped 4; count of bases not matched to a gene: 10. Germline CDR1 reads SNHLY; CDR2 reads FYNNEI. The CDR3 has 16 residues. Incomplete CDR3 DNA: TGTGCCAGCAGCCTCAACAGGGGGCAGCAGGGAAACACC. This sequence encodes CASSLNRGQQGNT. The CDR3 as a whole reads CASSLNRGQQGNTIYF.

This clone was found many times. Read coverage stops 3 residues before the CDR3 terminus; the germline J gene supplies the remainder. The V call is TRBV20-1, the J call TRBJ2-6; TRBD1 agrees at 7 bases. The J segment lost 0 bases and the V segment lost 0 bases, leaving 5 bases of the junction unmatched. Germline V lookup: CDR1 DFQATT, CDR2 SNEGSKA (reference sequence). This CDR3 region has 17 residues. The part of the CDR3 DNA that was read is TGCAGTGCTAGAGATGGGACAGCCGACTCTGGGGCCAACGTC. It codes for CSARDGTADSGANV. The complete CDR3 protein is CSARDGTADSGANVLTF.

Details on this clone: Sequencing ends 3 residues short of the CDR3 end; the germline J gene provides the rest. V usage is TRBV7-2 and J usage is TRBJ1-1, with a tentative D call TRBD1 (6 bases). This CDR3 is 15 amino acids long. V lost 3 bases and J 1 base, leaving 12 bases between the germline ends. Germline loops: CDR1 SGHTA, CDR2 FQGNSA. CDR3 region: CASSLSGHWNTEAFF. The sequenced part of the CDR3 DNA is TGTGCCAGCAGCTTGTCGGGACACTGGAACACTGAA.

This clone was observed many times. The read halts 3 residues ahead of the CDR3 end, with the missing end drawn from the germline J gene. The V call is TRBV18, the J call TRBJ2-6, with D unresolved. CDR3 length: 16 residues. Germline values: CDR1 KGHSH, CDR2 LQKENI. V was shortened by 6 bases and J by 0 bases, with 12 bases between the two germline ends. The CDR3 loop reads CASSPLTFSGANVLTF. The CDR3 bases that were read are TGTGCCAGCTCTCCATTAACATTCTCTGGGGCCAACGTC.

Note on this clone: The read halts 3 residues ahead of the CDR3 end, with the missing end drawn from the germline J gene. The chain links TRBV7-3 to TRBJ1-5; maybe TRBD1 (5 bases). This CDR3 region has 13 residues. Per germline, CDR1 SGHTA and CDR2 FQGTGA. Deletions cut 0 bases from V and 7 bases from J, with 7 bases between. The CDR3 DNA, read in part, is TGTGCCAGCAGCTTAACGGGGGGGCAGCCC. It specifies CASSLTGGQP. The whole CDR3 reads CASSLTGGQPQHF.

Comment on this clone: The read ends 3 residues before the CDR3 terminus; that terminus is restored from the germline J gene. J is TRBJ1-2 and V is TRBV19; 7 bases are a match to TRBD1. The germline gives CDR1 LNHDA, CDR2 SQIVND (reference sequence). After removal of 6 bases from V and 2 bases from J, the junction contained 3 bases not matched to a gene. The CDR3 loop spans 13 amino acids. The CDR3 here is CASRWDSNYGYTF. The covered CDR3 bases are TGTGCCAGTAGATGGGACAGCAACTATGGC.

There are many counts of this clone. Read sequence stops 3 residues before the CDR3 end, and the germline J gene provides the missing end. This sequence joins TRBV5-6 and TRBJ2-7; D might be TRBD1 (6 bases). Germline V gene data show CDR1 as SGHDT and CDR2 as YYEEEE. V dropped 6 bases and J dropped 3 bases, with 16 bases sitting between them. The CDR3 is 14 residues long. CDR3 sequence: CASTPGTNFYEQYF. CDR3 DNA, as far as it was read: TGTGCCAGCACCCCCGGGACAAATTTCTACGAG.

This clone was counted at least ten times. The read ends 3 residues before the CDR3 terminus; that terminus is restored from the germline J gene. V gene TRBV14 combines with J gene TRBJ2-1, with TRBD2 matching 8 bases. This CDR3 comprises 15 residues. Germline V gives CDR1 SGHDN, CDR2 FVKESK. Trimming took 2 bases from V and 6 from J; bases not matched to a gene: 6. The CDR3 reads CASSQRAGVSNEQFF. Incomplete CDR3 DNA: TGTGCCAGCAGCCAAAGAGCGGGGGTCTCCAATGAG. Based on the CDR3 plus reference TRBV14 and TRBJ2-1, the full variable domain is EAGVTQFPSHSVIEKGQTVTLRCDPISGHDNLYWYRRVMGKEIKFLLHFVKESKQDESGMPNNRFLAERTGGTYSTLKVQPAELEDSGVYFCASSQRAGVSNEQFFGPGTRLTVL.

This clone was observed a handful of times. The read comes to an end 3 residues before the CDR3 does, leaving the germline J gene to fill in the end. The chain links TRBV30 to TRBJ1-2, with unresolved D. Germline V CDR1 and CDR2: GTSNPN, SVGIG (reference sequence). This CDR3 spans 11 amino acids. The CDR3 DNA, read in part, is TGTGCCTGGAGTTACAGTGGCGGC. Translated, it gives CAWSYSGG. The full CDR3 reads CAWSYSGGYTF.

Note on this clone: Read data end 3 residues before the CDR3 end; the end is taken from the germline J gene. The rearrangement links TRBV2 to TRBJ2-1, with 8 nucleotides matching TRBD2. Germline V gene data show CDR1 as SNHLY and CDR2 as FYNNEI. The CDR3 has 17 amino acids. Unmatched junction bases numbered 14, after V lost 6 bases and J lost 4 bases. This chain's CDR3 is CASRVTSGSSPYNEQFF. CDR3 bases read: TGTGCCAGCAGGGTTACTAGCGGATCGTCGCCGTACAATGAG. The full variable domain, its missing parts supplied by reference TRBV2 and TRBJ2-1, is EPEVTQTPSHQVTQMGQEVILRCVPISNHLYFYWYRQILGQKVEFLVSFYNNEISEKSEIFDDQFSVERPDGSNFTLKIRSTKLEDSAMYFCASRVTSGSSPYNEQFFGPGTRLTVL.

For this clone: The CDR3 is cut off 3 residues early in the read; its end comes from the germline J gene. This chain joins TRBV19 and TRBJ2-7; perhaps TRBD1 as D (5 bases). Between the trimmed V and J ends, which lost 5 bases and 5 bases, there was a span of 13 bases. Germline CDR1 and CDR2: LNHDA and SQIVND (reference sequence). The CDR3 spans 13 residues. The CDR3 DNA, read in part, is TGTGCCAGTAGTGGAGCAAGGGGCCACGAG. Translating it yields CASSGARGHE. The whole CDR3 protein reads CASSGARGHEQYF.

In this sample, this clone turned up many times. The CDR3 goes on 3 residues after the read ends, and that part is filled in from the germline J gene. This sequence joins TRBV20-1 and TRBJ2-2, with 8 bases fitting TRBD1. J lost 7 bases, V lost 2 bases, and 3 bases had no gene match. Germline-derived CDR1 and CDR2 are DFQATT and SNEGSKA (reference sequence). This CDR3 has 13 amino acids. Partial CDR3 DNA: TGCAGTGCTAGACAGGGGGCCGGCGGGGAG. Its translation is CSARQGAGGE. The whole CDR3 protein reads CSARQGAGGELFF.

Relative to its sample, this clone is large. The read ends 3 residues early relative to the CDR3; the germline J gene fills the gap. The genes are TRBV6-1 and TRBJ2-3; 10 positions match TRBD2. CDR3 length: 15 amino acids. The trim removed 1 base at V and 4 bases at J, leaving 2 bases unmatched. Germline V gives CDR1 MNHNS, CDR2 SASEGT. Incomplete CDR3 DNA: TGTGCCAGCAGTGAAGTAAGCGGGGGGGCAGATACG. Its translation is CASSEVSGGADT. The entire CDR3 protein reads CASSEVSGGADTQYF.